This TCR beta chain came from a study of shared clonotypes between healthy human individuals. Study-wide context: The donors, two women and a few men, were aged 18 to 49. Study observations and caveats: In a few donors, approximately 5% of naive CD4 clonotypes appeared in common.

As concerns this clone: The antigen remains unidentified.

Assay runs were performed at deep level. Sequencing was performed with immunoSEQ multiplex PCR; in TCRdb, only in-frame clones are kept and a portion is missing. Here the sample spans around 980,000 clones, approximately 78% being singletons. CDR1 and CDR2 (germline): SGDLS, YYNGEE. The J segment lost 0 bases and the V segment lost 0 bases, leaving 5 bases of the junction unmatched. CDR3 length: 17 residues. This TCR was sampled from a man younger than 35 in good health. Some clones in this sample may be carry-over from other donors' samples. What was sequenced was memory CD4+ T cells from PBMCs. Subset denoted: CD45RA-negative fraction. This sequence joins TRBV9 and TRBJ2-1; 8 bases are a match to TRBD2. The CDR3 nucleotides read TGTGCCAGCAGCGTAGGTCTAGCGGGCTTCTCCTACAATGAGCAGTTCTTC. Translating it yields CASSVGLAGFSYNEQFF.